The source of this TCR beta chain is a study of blood T cell repertoires in COVID-19. At the level of the study: The cDNA or gDNA used as material had been derived from T cells, B-cell-depleted T cells, or PBMCs.

Allocation to cohorts depended on clinical history reported by the participants. Authors' analysis steps: The authors estimated nucleated cell counts from reference gene primer amplification. The assay was immunoSEQ multiplex PCR, and TCRdb's table has in-frame clones only and misses some. The DNA was the basis for D and trimming; V, J and clone size are from that table. The sample includes 300,000 to 400,000 clones, roughly 90% of them seen just once. Sequenced material: PBMCs or T cells enriched from blood (not recorded which). This receptor was obtained from a woman aged 25 to 45 with acute COVID-19.

The CDR3: CASSLRPGRLSGNTIYF. CDR3 coding DNA: TGTGCCAGCAGTTTACGCCCCGGGAGGCTCTCTGGAAACACCATATATTTT. The chain couples TRBV27 to TRBJ1-3, with no clear D. CDR1 MNHEY and CDR2 SMNVEV come from the germline V gene (reference sequence). This CDR3 comprises 17 residues. V was shortened by 2 bases and J by 0 bases, with 14 bases between the two germline ends.